The 29 T cell receptor beta chains given below trace back to one sample, sequenced in a study of blood T cell repertoires in COVID-19. Produced via immunoSEQ multiplex PCR; TCRdb's table is partial and in-frame only. The repertoire has 150,000 to 200,000 clones, about 79% of them found once; the top ten carry over 12%. Sequencing input: PBMCs or T cells enriched from blood (not recorded which). The receptors were gathered from a middle-aged man who had recovered from COVID-19.

V usage is TRBV7-2 and J usage is TRBJ1-6; D uncertain. Trimming took off 5 bases at V and 2 bases at J, with 10 bases between the two ends. Germline V gene data show CDR1 as SGHTA and CDR2 as FQGNSA. The CDR3 runs to 15 residues. CDR3 protein: CASSPPQTYNSPLHF. CDR3 bases: TGTGCCAGCAGCCCGCCACAGACCTATAATTCACCCCTCCACTTT. Full variable domain (missing parts from reference TRBV7-2 and TRBJ1-6): GAGVSQSPSNKVTEKGKDVELRCDPISGHTALYWYRQSLGQGLEFLIYFQGNSAPDKSGLPSDRFSAERTGGSVSTLTIQRTQQEDSAVYLCASSPPQTYNSPLHFGNGTRLTVT.

The J gene is TRBJ1-1, the V gene TRBV6-5; D unclear. The CDR3 is 14 residues long. Germline CDR1 is MNHEY and CDR2 is SVGAGI. The V and J ends lost 6 bases and 1 base respectively, with 12 bases between them. The DNA for the CDR3 is TGTGCCAGCAGATCTGTTCGGTGGAACACTGAAGCTTTCTTT. Translating it yields CASRSVRWNTEAFF.

This chain connects TRBV9 to TRBJ2-5; TRBD2 might be the D (7 bases). The CDR3 length is 13 residues. The germline gives CDR1 SGDLS, CDR2 YYNGEE. V was cut by 3 bases and J by 5 bases, with 11 bases left in between. The CDR3 protein is CASSGGRGETQYF. Here the CDR3 DNA reads TGTGCCAGCAGCGGGGGGCGGGGGGAGACCCAGTACTTC.

The CDR3 sequence is CASSMGQGDYEQYF. CDR3 DNA sequence: TGTGCCAGTAGTATGGGACAGGGGGACTACGAGCAGTACTTC. This rearrangement joins TRBV19 to TRBJ2-7, with 11 nucleotides matching TRBD1. CDR1 is LNHDA, CDR2 SQIVND, per germline (reference sequence). The CDR3 is 14 amino acids. Trimming removed 3 bases from V and 3 bases from J; junction bases left unmatched: 1.

The chain is built from TRBV9 and TRBJ2-1; D perhaps matches TRBD1 (5 bases). This CDR3 spans 13 amino acids. CDR1 and CDR2 (germline): SGDLS, YYNGEE. Trimming shortened V by 3 bases and J by 15 bases, and 19 bases separated the two germline ends. In nucleotides, the CDR3 is TGTGCCAGCAGCGGGCGGACACCCCGGTTTCTGTTCTTC. Residues: CASSGRTPRFLFF.

CDR3 loop: CASSDRGLTNEKLFF. In DNA form, the CDR3 reads TGTGCCAGCAGTGACAGGGGGTTGACTAATGAAAAACTGTTTTTT. The chain joins TRBV2 to TRBJ1-4, with TRBD1 matching 7 bases. CDR1 is SNHLY and CDR2 is FYNNEI in the germline V gene. V shed 3 bases, J shed 2 bases, and the junction held 3 bases outside the gene matches. The length of the CDR3 is 15 residues.

The chain is built from TRBV3-1 (or the pseudogene TRBV3-2) and TRBJ1-6, with D tentatively TRBD1 (5 bases). The V and J ends lost 2 bases and 2 bases respectively, with 10 bases between them. The CDR3 spans 16 residues. Germline CDR1 and CDR2: LGHDT and YNNKEL (reference sequence). In nucleotides, the CDR3 is TGTGCCAGCAGCCAAAATGGGGGGACCTATAATTCACCCCTCCACTTT. Its translation: CASSQNGGTYNSPLHF.

Concerning this clone itself: This sequence may be a read error, since a much larger clone differs from it by one base. The rearrangement joins TRBV13 to TRBJ1-2; possibly TRBD1 for D (6 bases). The germline V gene has CDR1 PRHDT and CDR2 FYEKMQ (reference sequence). V shed 6 bases and J shed 2 bases, with 7 bases lying between them. The CDR3 runs to 12 residues. The CDR3 sequence: CASRQGNYGYTF. CDR3 nucleotide sequence: TGTGCCAGCAGGCAGGGGAACTATGGCTACACCTTC.

The V call is TRBV14, the J call TRBJ1-4, with 7 bases lining up with TRBD1. In germline, CDR1 is SGHDN, CDR2 FVKESK. The CDR3 consists of 17 residues. V was pared by 5 bases and J by 0 bases, with 9 bases of the junction left unmatched. CDR3 loop: CASSTRTGHATNEKLFF. The CDR3 DNA sequence: TGTGCCAGCAGCACCCGGACAGGCCATGCAACTAATGAAAAACTGTTTTTT.

The rearrangement uses TRBV24-1 and TRBJ2-6; no firm D call. The germline V gene has CDR1 KGHDR and CDR2 SFDVKD. The V end was cut by 12 bases, the J end by 3 bases, with 11 bases between. This CDR3 region has 13 residues. The CDR3 reads CASQAVGANVLTF. Written as DNA, the CDR3 is TGTGCCTCCCAGGCTGTTGGGGCCAACGTCCTGACTTTC.

The CDR3 region is CASSQLRRFEYQETQYF. The CDR3 region has the DNA TGCGCCAGCAGTCAACTTAGGAGATTCGAGTACCAAGAGACCCAGTACTTC. The chain couples TRBV23-1 to TRBJ2-5; the D is unclear. TRBV23-1 is annotated as an ORF whose role is uncertain. CDR3 length: 17 residues. Trimming stripped 2 bases from V and 0 bases from J, with 16 bases between.

The chain combines TRBV27 with TRBJ2-7; D is uncertain. V gave up 3 bases and J gave up 5 bases, with 17 bases separating them. This CDR3 contains 15 residues. The germline V gene encodes CDR1 MNHEY and CDR2 SMNVEV (reference sequence). The CDR3 here is CASSFLRPPRNEQYF. DNA for the CDR3: TGTGCCAGCAGTTTCTTACGTCCCCCTAGGAACGAGCAGTACTTC.

Only a few counts were recorded for this clone. The V call is TRBV5-4, the J call TRBJ1-2; weak D call: TRBD1 (5 bases). V was clipped by 0 bases and J by 2 bases, with 8 bases between them. This CDR3 contains 14 residues. Germline V gene sequence: CDR1 SGHNT, CDR2 YYREEE (reference sequence). The CDR3 reads CASSLVPGNYGYTF. The CDR3 nucleotides read TGTGCCAGCAGCTTGGTCCCAGGGAACTATGGCTACACCTTC.

CDR3 DNA sequence: TGCGCCAGCAGCCAAGTGCCCGGGAAGGGATTCAATCAGCCCCAGCATTTT. It translates to CASSQVPGKGFNQPQHF. The chain is built from TRBV4-1 and TRBJ1-5; D is unclear. The CDR3 is 17 residues long. V gave up 1 base and J gave up 3 bases, with 16 bases separating them. Germline-derived CDR1 and CDR2 are MGHRA and YSYEKL.

This clone has just a few counts. This chain uses TRBV6-5 with TRBJ2-7; 10 nucleotides line up with TRBD1. CDR1 and CDR2 (germline): MNHEY, SVGAGI. The CDR3 has 14 residues. V dropped 6 bases and J dropped 1; count of bases not matched to a gene: 3. CDR3 in amino acids: CASRGQGRSYEQYF. The CDR3 coding sequence is TGTGCCAGCAGGGGACAGGGGCGTTCCTACGAGCAGTACTTC.

This rearrangement joins TRBV5-1 to TRBJ2-7; 9 bases agree with TRBD1. The V gene's germline CDR1 is SGHRS and CDR2 YFSETQ. V lost 3 bases to trimming and J lost 5 bases; unmatched junction nucleotides: 6. The CDR3 contains 14 residues. CDR3 nucleotides: TGCGCCAGCAGCTCCGGGACAGGGAAAAACGAGCAGTACTTC. It translates to CASSSGTGKNEQYF.

The chain carries TRBV6-5 and TRBJ1-5; D is unresolved. This CDR3 is built from 14 residues. The V end was cut by 0 bases, the J end by 4 bases, with 7 bases between. Germline CDR1 MNHEY, CDR2 SVGAGI. Written as DNA, the CDR3 is TGTGCCAGCAGTTACTCCTACTCGAATCAGCCCCAGCATTTT. It codes for CASSYSYSNQPQHF.

The chain is built from TRBV2 and TRBJ2-1; TRBD2 matches 11 bases. J was trimmed by 7 bases and V by 10 bases; bases with no gene match: 9. The CDR3 has 14 amino acids. CDR1 and CDR2 from the germline V gene are SNHLY and FYNNEI. The CDR3 nucleotides are TGTGCCATCGGGACTAGCGGTTTTCCAAATGAGCAGTTCTTC. It specifies CAIGTSGFPNEQFF.

The genes are TRBV25-1 and TRBJ2-1; a weak D match, TRBD1 (6 bases). Germline CDR1 MGHDK, CDR2 SYGVNS. Trimming pared 2 bases from V and 2 bases from J, leaving 10 bases between. The CDR3 length is 15 residues. The CDR3 DNA reads TGTGCCAGCAGTGAAAAGTCAGGGGCCTACAATGAGCAGTTCTTC. Translation gives CASSEKSGAYNEQFF.

The chain recombines TRBV5-1 with TRBJ2-2; 7 bases match TRBD1. The CDR3 has 15 residues. CDR1 and CDR2 (germline): SGHRS, YFSETQ. Trimming removed 5 bases from V and 6 bases from J; junction bases left unmatched: 10. The CDR3 protein is CASRPTGLSSGELFF. Here the CDR3 DNA reads TGCGCCAGCAGACCGACAGGGCTAAGCTCCGGGGAGCTGTTTTTT. Combining the CDR3 with reference TRBV5-1 and TRBJ2-2 gives the whole variable domain KAGVTQTPRYLIKTRGQQVTLSCSPISGHRSVSWYQQTPGQGLQFLFEYFSETQRNKGNFPGRFSGRQFSNSRSEMNVSTLELGDSALYLCASRPTGLSSGELFFGEGSRLTVL.

This clone has only a few counts. The V and J genes are TRBV12-5 and TRBJ2-3, with D perhaps matching TRBD2 (6 bases). CDR3 length equals 15 residues. Germline lookup yields CDR1 LGHNT and CDR2 FRNRAP. The CDR3 loop is CASSLGSGSTDTQYF. The DNA of the CDR3 is TGTGCGTCTAGCCTCGGGAGCGGTAGCACAGATACGCAGTATTTT.

V and J are TRBV9 and TRBJ2-3; no reliable D call. V shed 3 bases and J shed 6 bases, with 20 bases lying between them. Germline V gene lookup returns CDR1 SGDLS and CDR2 YYNGEE. The CDR3 has 16 amino acids. The CDR3, as DNA: TGTGCCAGCAGCGCATCGTCGGCCTCTAGGTACGATACGCAGTATTTT. Amino acid sequence: CASSASSASRYDTQYF.

This clone has only one observation. The DNA of the CDR3 is TGTGCCAGCAGCCCCGACAGGGTTTTAACCCTCGTCGAGCAGTACTTC. Protein: CASSPDRVLTLVEQYF. V is TRBV7-9 and J is TRBJ2-7; 7 bases are a match to TRBD1. V trimming: 5 bases; J trimming: 6 bases; junction bases outside the gene matches: 16. Germline lookup yields CDR1 SEHNR and CDR2 FQNEAQ (reference sequence). The CDR3 runs 16 residues.

The gene calls are TRBV27 and TRBJ1-5; D not resolved. V lost 8 bases to trimming and J lost 1 base, with 12 bases between them. Germline-derived CDR1 and CDR2 are MNHEY and SMNVEV (reference sequence). There are 14 residues in the CDR3. CDR3 sequence: CASSRRQSNQPQHF. Here the CDR3 DNA reads TGTGCCAGCTCCCGCAGACAAAGCAATCAGCCCCAGCATTTT.

The chain recombines TRBV12-3 or TRBV12-4 with TRBJ1-6; D remains ambiguous. The CDR3 runs to 12 residues. Trimming took 3 bases from V and 12 from J, leaving 9 bases between them. In DNA form, the CDR3 reads TGTGCCAGCAGTTTCAGAGAGGGACCCCTCCACTTT. It yields the protein CASSFREGPLHF.

The rearrangement joins TRBV5-1 to TRBJ2-5; D is possibly TRBD2 (5 bases). Deletions cut 1 base from V and 5 bases from J, with 12 bases between. This CDR3 region has 14 residues. CDR1 and CDR2 (germline): SGHRS, YFSETQ. CDR3 DNA sequence: TGCGCCAGCAGCTTGAAAGTAGAGCGGGAGACCCAGTACTTC. Its protein is CASSLKVERETQYF.

A remark on this clone: Distinct nucleotide sequences in the sample also encode this CDR3. This chain connects TRBV5-1 to TRBJ1-1; possibly TRBD1 for D (6 bases). The germline CDR1 and CDR2 sequences are SGHRS and YFSETQ. The CDR3 contains 13 residues. V was trimmed by 5 bases and J by 3 bases, leaving 11 bases between them. The CDR3 spells CASSSQGDTEAFF. Written as DNA, the CDR3 is TGCGCCAGCAGTTCACAGGGTGACACTGAAGCTTTCTTT.

This sequence joins TRBV19 and TRBJ1-6, with TRBD1 matching over 8 bases. The CDR3 has 17 residues. V was pared by 5 bases and J by 7 bases, with 13 bases of the junction left unmatched. In germline, CDR1 is LNHDA, CDR2 SQIVND (reference sequence). In DNA, the CDR3 is TGTGCCAGTAGTGCGGGGACAGGCACCATTGGGAATTCACCCCTCCACTTT. Translating gives CASSAGTGTIGNSPLHF.

This clone has just a few counts. V and J are TRBV20-1 and TRBJ1-2, with a tentative D call TRBD1 (6 bases). CDR1 is DFQATT, CDR2 SNEGSKA, per germline (reference sequence). This CDR3 is 11 amino acids long. Between the trimmed V and J ends, which lost 4 bases and 6 bases, there was a span of 9 bases. CDR3 coding DNA: TGCAGTGCTATTTGGGACAATGGCTACACCTTC. It encodes CSAIWDNGYTF.